This T cell receptor beta chain emerged from a study of identical twins. Study-wide results and caveats: In drawing conclusions, the study used cross-sectional statistical analysis and did not follow the same donors.

A universal primer site was created by template switching, with the cDNA bearing unique molecular identifiers. Using its own MiXCR run on the 5' RACE reads, TCRdb lists one record per CDR3 protein. This table has approximately 550,000 distinct CDR3 sequences, 20% to 25% appearing once. This clonotype turned up a few times. The antigen remains undetermined. Losses at the gene ends were 4 bases for V and 3 bases for J; bases not matched to a gene: 4. This CDR3 spans 14 amino acids. Germline V CDR1 and CDR2: SEHNR, FQNEAQ (reference sequence). This sample also appeared in a second study, on yellow fever vaccine responses in identical twins.

What was sequenced was CD4+ T cells sorted from blood. This chain joins TRBV7-9 and TRBJ1-2, with 8 bases identical to TRBD1. This sequence originates from a woman in her late teens or twenties in good health. Written as DNA, the CDR3 is TGTGCCAGCAGCTCTACCAGGGGGCACTATGGCTACACCTTC. This gives the protein CASSSTRGHYGYTF.